This T cell receptor (beta chain) was recorded in a study of cytomegalovirus exposure and HLA in healthy donors. Study-wide results and caveats: Generally TCR sequences proved uncommon, though certain public TCRs appeared in numerous donors.

The PCR used 60 Vbeta and 13 Jbeta primers. TCRdb's copy holds only in-frame clones and misses some; the assay was immunoSEQ multiplex PCR. Here the sample spans about 86,000 clones, 60% to 80% being singletons. In regard to this clone: Its specificity is not known.

The germline V and J ends were trimmed by 11 bases and 4 bases, with 18 bases remaining between them. The CDR3 runs to 13 residues. CDR1 SNHLY and CDR2 FYNNEI come from the germline V gene. The receptor's source is a female donor in good health and CMV-seronegative. This chain joins TRBV2 and TRBJ2-7; D might be TRBD2 (6 bases). The sequencing sample was made of PBMCs. In DNA form, the CDR3 reads TGTGCCCAGCGGGTGATCTCTTCGTACGAGCAGTACTTC. Its translation is CAQRVISSYEQYF.